Below, 27 T cell receptor beta chains from the same sample are listed, as sequenced in a study of T cell repertoires in cytomegalovirus infection. Each CDR3 protein is one row after TCRdb ran MiXCR on the reads. The sample includes 300,000 to 450,000 distinct CDR3 sequences, less than 20% of them seen just once. Sequencing used PBMCs. The origin of the receptors is a human donor in good health (CMV status not recorded). Some clones in this sample may be carry-over from other donors' samples.

This clonotype was recorded at least ten times. The CDR3: CASSRSIESGNTIYF. In DNA, the CDR3 is TGTGCCAGCAGCAGGAGTATAGAATCTGGAAACACCATATATTTT. The chain joins TRBV7-2 to TRBJ1-3; the D is unclear. V was shortened by 5 bases and J by 1 base, with 12 bases between the two germline ends. The CDR3 runs to 15 residues. Germline V gives CDR1 SGHTA, CDR2 FQGNSA.

This clonotype showed up just a few times. The chain employs TRBV20-1 and TRBJ2-7, with D perhaps TRBD2 (6 bases). This CDR3 has 15 residues. Germline CDR1 and CDR2: DFQATT and SNEGSKA (reference sequence). V was clipped by 6 bases and J by 3 bases, with 21 bases between them. The DNA for the CDR3 is TGCAGTGCACGTACTAGCTCCCAGAGGCTCTACGAGCAGTACTTC. It encodes CSARTSSQRLYEQYF.

This rearrangement joins TRBV15 to TRBJ2-7, with TRBD2 matching over 9 bases. V was pared by 0 bases and J by 1 base, with 7 bases of the junction left unmatched. Looked up from germline, CDR1 is LNHNV and CDR2 is YYDKDF (reference sequence). The CDR3 runs to 17 residues. The CDR3 loop reads CATSRDALTSGSYEQYF. The CDR3 region has the DNA TGTGCCACCAGCAGAGATGCCCTCACTAGCGGGTCCTACGAGCAGTACTTC.

The sample holds many counts of this clonotype. This chain connects TRBV7-8 to TRBJ1-4; 7 bases agree with TRBD1. The CDR3 is made up of 16 amino acids. CDR1 is SGHVS and CDR2 is FQNEAQ in the germline V gene. V trimming: 4 bases; J trimming: 4 bases; junction bases outside the gene matches: 9. The CDR3 region is CASSSFAGTVNEKLFF. The CDR3 nucleotides read TGTGCCAGCAGCTCATTCGCCGGGACAGTTAATGAAAAACTGTTTTTT.

This clonotype has ten or more counts. The rearrangement joins TRBV12-3 or TRBV12-4 to TRBJ2-1, with D perhaps matching TRBD2 (5 bases). Trimming removed 5 bases at V and 6 bases at J, with 20 bases between. The CDR3 is 16 amino acids. The CDR3: CASSLPVGERFNEQFF. The CDR3 DNA reads TGTGCCAGCAGTCTGCCCGTGGGAGAAAGGTTCAATGAGCAGTTCTTC.

This clonotype appeared many times. The chain has TRBV7-2 and TRBJ2-7, with 7 bases aligning to TRBD2. Trimming cost V 0 bases and J 2 bases; bases outside gene matches: 16. Germline loops: CDR1 SGHTA, CDR2 FQGNSA. There are 19 residues in the CDR3. CDR3 loop: CASSLASTGGSYLTYEQYF. The CDR3 coding sequence is TGTGCCAGCAGCTTAGCTTCGACTGGCGGGAGTTACCTGACCTACGAGCAGTACTTC.

This clonotype was seen at least ten times. This chain connects TRBV10-3 to TRBJ1-2, with 7 bases identical to TRBD1. V was pared by 9 bases and J by 0 bases, with 10 bases of the junction left unmatched. This CDR3 is built from 15 residues. Germline V gene lookup returns CDR1 ENHRY and CDR2 SYGVKD. The CDR3 DNA is TGTGCCATATGGACAGGAAGAGGAGCTAACTATGGCTACACCTTC. This encodes CAIWTGRGANYGYTF.

This clonotype was counted ten times or more. The chain employs TRBV5-4 and TRBJ1-4, with 7 nucleotides matching TRBD1. The J segment lost 4 bases and the V segment lost 3 bases, leaving 6 bases of the junction unmatched. Germline CDR1 and CDR2: SGHNT and YYREEE (reference sequence). This CDR3 has 15 amino acids. For the CDR3, the DNA is TGTGCCAGCAGCTCGAGGGACAGTCTTAATGAAAAACTGTTTTTT. It is translated as CASSSRDSLNEKLFF.

This clonotype was picked up a small number of times. The chain recombines TRBV11-3 with TRBJ2-2; TRBD1 aligns across 9 bases. CDR1 is SGHNT and CDR2 is YENEEA in the germline V gene. The CDR3 is 15 amino acids. V was pared by 5 bases and J by 5 bases, with 6 bases of the junction left unmatched. The CDR3 DNA sequence: TGTGCCAGCAGCCTTTCCGGGACAGGGACCGGGGAGCTGTTTTTT. Translated, it gives CASSLSGTGTGELFF. The full variable domain, its missing parts supplied by reference TRBV11-3 and TRBJ2-2, is EAGVVQSPRYKIIEKKQPVAFWCNPISGHNTLYWYLQNLGQGPELLIRYENEEAVDDSQLPKDRFSAERLKGVDSTLKIQPAELGDSAVYLCASSLSGTGTGELFFGEGSRLTVL.

V usage is TRBV7-2 and J usage is TRBJ2-7; 7 bases agree with TRBD1. V shed 6 bases and J 2 bases; nucleotides not matched to a gene: 4. This CDR3 has 13 residues. The germline gives CDR1 SGHTA, CDR2 FQGNSA. CDR3 sequence: CASSTQGTYEQYF. The CDR3 coding sequence is TGTGCCAGCAGTACACAGGGGACCTACGAGCAGTACTTC.

The rearrangement uses TRBV5-1 and TRBJ1-6; no reliable D call. The germline gives CDR1 SGHRS, CDR2 YFSETQ. Trimming pared 0 bases from V and 8 bases from J, leaving 12 bases between. CDR3 size: 15 residues. The CDR3 DNA is TGCGCCAGCAGCTTGGACAGTCGAAGTGATTCACCCCTCCACTTT. This gives the protein CASSLDSRSDSPLHF.

This clonotype was found many times. The genes are TRBV7-2 and TRBJ1-6; the D gene is possibly TRBD1 (5 bases). Germline V gene lookup returns CDR1 SGHTA and CDR2 FQGNSA. Trimming removed 5 bases at V and 13 bases at J, with 18 bases between. There are 14 residues in the CDR3. This chain's CDR3 is CASSLRSGGSPLHF. In DNA, the CDR3 is TGTGCCAGCAGCCTCAGGAGTGGGGGATCCCCCCTCCACTTT. Based on the CDR3 plus reference TRBV7-2 and TRBJ1-6, the full variable domain is GAGVSQSPSNKVTEKGKDVELRCDPISGHTALYWYRQSLGQGLEFLIYFQGNSAPDKSGLPSDRFSAERTGGSVSTLTIQRTQQEDSAVYLCASSLRSGGSPLHFGNGTRLTVT.

This clonotype was counted at least ten times. The chain combines TRBV7-6 with TRBJ2-3; D might be TRBD1 (5 bases). Trimming took 4 bases from V and 0 from J, leaving 11 bases between them. This CDR3 has 15 amino acids. Germline CDR1 SGHVS, CDR2 FNYEAQ. In nucleotides, the CDR3 is TGTGCCAGCAGCTCTTTAGGGGAAAGCACAGATACGCAGTATTTT. Amino acids: CASSSLGESTDTQYF.

The sample holds a few counts of this clonotype. The gene calls are TRBV6-1 and TRBJ2-3; D uncertain. CDR1 and CDR2 from the germline V gene are MNHNS and SASEGT. The CDR3 extends over 16 amino acids. Deletions cut 0 bases from V and 5 bases from J, with 15 bases between. CDR3: CASSEAGMRVGDTQYF. The CDR3 coding sequence is TGTGCCAGCAGTGAAGCAGGGATGCGTGTTGGAGATACGCAGTATTTT.

Many counts were recorded for this clonotype. The V call is TRBV7-2, the J call TRBJ2-3; 12 bases are a match to TRBD2. The CDR3 is 18 amino acids. From germline, CDR1 is SGHTA and CDR2 FQGNSA. Trimming at V came to 4 bases and at J to 3 bases, leaving 11 bases not matched to a gene. CDR3 bases: TGTGCCAGCAGCTCCCCCCCCGGACTAGCGGGGCGAACAGATACGCAGTATTTT. It encodes CASSSPPGLAGRTDTQYF.

This clonotype was seen a handful of times. The chain has TRBV12-3 or TRBV12-4 and TRBJ2-5; tentatively, D is TRBD1 (5 bases). This CDR3 contains 12 residues. Deletions cut 6 bases from V and 7 bases from J, with 12 bases between. The CDR3 reads CASSSGLWTQYF. DNA of the CDR3: TGTGCCAGCAGCTCAGGGCTTTGGACCCAGTACTTC.

V and J are TRBV7-1 and TRBJ2-1, with 9 bases fitting TRBD2. TRBV7-1 is labeled an ORF, and its function is uncertain. CDR3 length: 15 residues. The V segment lost 6 bases and the J segment 4 bases; nucleotides outside the gene matches: 7. CDR3 protein: CASSRASGDYNEQFF. The CDR3 DNA is TGTGCCAGCAGTCGAGCTAGCGGGGATTACAATGAGCAGTTCTTC.

Many counts were recorded for this clonotype. The chain carries TRBV7-2 and TRBJ2-7; 12 nucleotides line up with TRBD2. Trimming took 1 base from V and 7 from J; bases not matched to a gene: 8. The CDR3 runs to 16 residues. The germline V gene has CDR1 SGHTA and CDR2 FQGNSA. As DNA, the CDR3 is TGTGCCAGCAGCTTAGAAGGGACTAGCGGGTCAGGAGAGCAGTACTTC. As protein: CASSLEGTSGSGEQYF.

This clonotype occurred many times. The rearrangement links TRBV7-8 to TRBJ2-5, with unresolved D. The CDR3 runs 17 residues. CDR1 and CDR2 from the germline V gene are SGHVS and FQNEAQ. V lost 5 bases, J lost 0 bases, and 19 bases lay in between. CDR3 sequence reads: CASSTRPLPLNQETQYF. The CDR3, as DNA: TGTGCCAGCAGCACCCGCCCACTACCGTTAAACCAAGAGACCCAGTACTTC.

Many counts were recorded for this clonotype. This chain joins TRBV7-9 and TRBJ2-5; D is undetermined. The ends were cut back, 5 bases at V and 1 base at J, with 5 bases in the middle. Germline V gene lookup returns CDR1 SEHNR and CDR2 FQNEAQ (reference sequence). The CDR3 runs 12 residues. The chain's CDR3 is CASSRVQETQYF. The DNA of the CDR3 is TGTGCCAGCAGCAGGGTCCAAGAGACCCAGTACTTC. Variable domain in full (rest from reference TRBV7-9 and TRBJ2-5): DTGVSQNPRHKITKRGQNVTFRCDPISEHNRLYWYRQTLGQGPEFLTYFQNEAQLEKSRLLSDRFSAERPKGSFSTLEIQRTEQGDSAMYLCASSRVQETQYFGPGTRLLVL.

This clonotype was detected only a few times. V usage is TRBV5-3 and J usage is TRBJ2-5; D could derive from TRBD1 or TRBD2 (6 bases each). TRBV5-3 is recorded as an ORF, its role being uncertain. The CDR3 spans 15 residues. Trimming removed 8 bases from V and 2 bases from J, with 19 bases in between. CDR3: CASSPGAPLQETQYF. The CDR3 coding sequence is TGTGCCAGCAGCCCGGGGGCGCCCCTTCAAGAGACCCAGTACTTC.

This chain connects TRBV5-1 to TRBJ2-3, with D perhaps TRBD2 (5 bases). Trimming took off 7 bases at V and 4 bases at J, with 10 bases between the two ends. Germline lookup yields CDR1 SGHRS and CDR2 YFSETQ. The CDR3 sequence is 12 residues long. For the CDR3, the DNA is TGCGCCAGCGGGAGCGGTGCAGATACGCAGTATTTT. Protein sequence: CASGSGADTQYF. The full variable domain, in which reference TRBV5-1 and TRBJ2-3 provide the parts outside the CDR3, is KAGVTQTPRYLIKTRGQQVTLSCSPISGHRSVSWYQQTPGQGLQFLFEYFSETQRNKGNFPGRFSGRQFSNSRSEMNVSTLELGDSALYLCASGSGADTQYFGPGTRLTVL.

The chain uses TRBV5-1 and TRBJ2-5; 9 positions agree with TRBD1. The CDR3 contains 15 residues. Germline V CDR1 and CDR2: SGHRS, YFSETQ. With V trimmed by 4 bases and J by 2 bases, 6 bases remained unmatched. The CDR3 DNA sequence: TGCGCCAGCAGCCGCGGGACAGGGAGGCAAGAGACCCAGTACTTC. It codes for CASSRGTGRQETQYF.

This clonotype was observed a handful of times. The rearrangement links TRBV28 to TRBJ2-7; D is possibly TRBD2 (5 bases). V lost 10 bases, J lost 2 bases, and 15 bases lay in between. Germline V gene sequence: CDR1 MDHEN, CDR2 SYDVKM. This CDR3 region has 13 residues. In DNA form, the CDR3 reads TGTGCCATCGGGCGGGTATACACCTACGAGCAGTACTTC. Translated: CAIGRVYTYEQYF. Drawing the rest from reference TRBV28 and TRBJ2-7, the complete variable domain is DVKVTQSSRYLVKRTGEKVFLECVQDMDHENMFWYRQDPGLGLRLIYFSYDVKMKEKGDIPEGYSVSREKKERFSLILESASTNQTSMYLCAIGRVYTYEQYFGPGTRLTVT.

This clonotype was recorded a few times. This chain uses TRBV6-1 with TRBJ2-3, with 8 bases matching TRBD2. The trim removed 7 bases at V and 0 bases at J, leaving 9 bases unmatched. Germline CDR1 and CDR2: MNHNS and SASEGT. The CDR3 consists of 16 residues. CDR3 in amino acids: CASTDRLAFSTDTQYF. The CDR3 DNA sequence: TGTGCCAGCACCGATCGACTAGCGTTTAGCACAGATACGCAGTATTTT.

The V gene is TRBV20-1, the J gene TRBJ1-5; 9 bases match TRBD1. Germline CDR1 reads DFQATT; CDR2 reads SNEGSKA (reference sequence). The CDR3 is made up of 14 amino acids. Unmatched junction bases numbered 5, after V lost 5 bases and J lost 3 bases. The CDR3 loop is CSACDRGYNQPQHF. The CDR3 bases are TGCAGTGCTTGCGACAGGGGGTACAATCAGCCCCAGCATTTT.

The J gene is TRBJ1-2, the V gene TRBV28; tentatively, D is TRBD1 (5 bases). Germline loops: CDR1 MDHEN, CDR2 SYDVKM. V was clipped by 7 bases and J by 4 bases, with 13 bases between them. The CDR3 covers 13 residues. The chain's CDR3 is CASTPSGAYGYTF. The CDR3 bases are TGTGCCAGCACTCCCTCCGGGGCCTATGGCTACACCTTC.